This T cell receptor beta chain was obtained from a study of a mutant IDH1 vaccine in newly diagnosed glioma. As for the study in general: Vaccination started 4-6 weeks after radiotherapy alone, or with temozolomide cycles. Earlier care involved radiotherapy, temozolomide, or both, and the majority received both. V12 took place at week 35, and V13 at week 47.

Germline V lookup: CDR1 ENHRY, CDR2 SYGVKD. This CDR3 spans 13 amino acids. The V gene lost 2 bases and the J gene lost 3 bases, with 8 bases spanning the gap. The time point was: week 35, safety follow-up. With topical imiquimod, each dose of the vaccine consisted of 300 ug of mutant IDH1 20-mer peptide. Patients underwent eight vaccinations, which took place in weeks 1, 3, 5, 7, 11, 15, 19 and 23. Using immunoSEQ multiplex PCR, the repertoire was profiled, and TCRdb retains in-frame clones only, with some absent. The table records tens of thousands of clones, roughly 76% of them present only once. In the case of this clone: The antigen remains undetermined.

Sequencing used PBMCs, obtained from a glioma patient whose treatment included an IDH1 peptide vaccine. The source is a man aged 35 to 55 with glioma. The chain employs TRBV10-3 and TRBJ2-7, with a tentative D call TRBD2 (5 bases). The CDR3 is CAISEPDFYEQYF. CDR3 nucleotides: TGTGCCATCAGTGAGCCGGACTTCTACGAGCAGTACTTC.